A single sample is the source of the 26 T cell receptor beta chains below, sequenced in a study of blood T cell repertoires in COVID-19. The table came from immunoSEQ multiplex PCR; TCRdb's copy has only in-frame clones and leaves some out. The sample has 100,000 to 120,000 clones, more than 75% seen once. Sequenced sample: peripheral blood. The receptors were sampled from a woman aged 50 to 65 with acute or convalescent COVID-19.

The J gene is TRBJ2-1, the V gene TRBV28; 14 nucleotides line up with TRBD2. The V gene's germline CDR1 is MDHEN and CDR2 SYDVKM. After removal of 6 bases from V and 5 bases from J, the junction contained 6 bases not matched to a gene. The CDR3 sequence is 16 residues long. For the CDR3, the DNA is TGTGCCAGCAGCAGCGGGACTAGCGGGGGAAACAATGAGCAGTTCTTC. Translating gives CASSSGTSGGNNEQFF.

The chain links TRBV15 to TRBJ1-4; the match to TRBD1 covers 10 bases. The CDR3 totals 15 residues. Germline values: CDR1 LNHNV, CDR2 YYDKDF (reference sequence). The V and J ends lost 6 bases and 7 bases, in that order; junction bases with no gene match: 8. The CDR3 region has the DNA TGTGCCACCAGTTTCAGCCGGGACAGGGGTGAAAAACTGTTTTTT. It specifies CATSFSRDRGEKLFF.

The genes are TRBV11-2 and TRBJ2-5; the D is unclear. Per the germline V gene, CDR1 is SGHAT and CDR2 is FQNNGV. Between the trimmed V and J ends, which lost 6 bases and 5 bases, there was a span of 7 bases. The CDR3 sequence is 11 residues long. CDR3 residues: CASRERETQYF. CDR3 DNA: TGTGCCAGCAGAGAGAGGGAGACCCAGTACTTC.

The chain is built from TRBV7-9 and TRBJ1-6; D is ambiguous. Trimming left V 5 bases short and J 16 bases short, with 15 bases between. Germline CDR1 and CDR2: SEHNR and FQNEAQ (reference sequence). The CDR3 runs 12 residues. The CDR3 DNA reads as TGTGCCAGCAGCCCCAGATCAGGCAGTCTCCACTTT. Protein: CASSPRSGSLHF. Full variable domain (outside the CDR3, taken from reference TRBV7-9 and TRBJ1-6): DTGVSQNPRHKITKRGQNVTFRCDPISEHNRLYWYRQTLGQGPEFLTYFQNEAQLEKSRLLSDRFSAERPKGSFSTLEIQRTEQGDSAMYLCASSPRSGSLHFGNGTRLTVT.

V gene TRBV19 combines with J gene TRBJ2-1; 9 bases match TRBD2. This CDR3 comprises 16 residues. V was clipped by 3 bases and J by 5 bases; unmatched bases: 8. Germline-derived CDR1 and CDR2 are LNHDA and SQIVND (reference sequence). The CDR3 DNA is TGTGCCAGTAGTATCATGGCGGGACTAGCTGACAATGAGCAGTTCTTC. This gives the protein CASSIMAGLADNEQFF.

The chain links TRBV21-1 to TRBJ2-5; the table's D gene call, TRBD1, was not cross checked with the DNA. TRBV21-1 is a pseudogene. The CDR3 loop spans 16 amino acids. This CDR3 reads CASSKRDRERGETQYF. The CDR3 nucleotides read TGTGCCAGCAGCAAACGGGACAGGGAAAGAGGAGAGACCCAGTACTTC.

The chain has TRBV6-5 and TRBJ2-7; 7 nucleotides match TRBD1. The CDR3 covers 15 residues. CDR1 and CDR2 from the germline V gene are MNHEY and SVGAGI. V was clipped by 7 bases and J by 3 bases; unmatched bases: 12. The CDR3 DNA follows: TGTGCCAGCACCCACCCAGGACAGGCCCACTACGAGCAGTACTTC. Its translation is CASTHPGQAHYEQYF.

The V and J genes are TRBV7-2 and TRBJ1-6; perhaps TRBD1 as D (5 bases). This CDR3 is built from 15 residues. CDR1 and CDR2 from the germline V gene are SGHTA and FQGNSA. Trimming shortened V by 3 bases and J by 14 bases, and 20 bases separated the two germline ends. The CDR3 coding sequence is TGTGCCAGCAGCTTCCCCTCGGGACTGATTTCGACCCTCCACTTT. It is translated as CASSFPSGLISTLHF.

The genes are TRBV5-1 and TRBJ2-3; TRBD2 agrees at 8 bases. Germline V gene lookup returns CDR1 SGHRS and CDR2 YFSETQ. The junction had 6 bases not matched to a gene; V was cut back by 0 bases and J by 6 bases. The CDR3 totals 15 residues. CDR3 protein: CASSLDATSEDTQYF. In DNA, the CDR3 is TGCGCCAGCAGCTTGGATGCGACTAGCGAGGATACGCAGTATTTT.

Only a few counts were recorded for this clone. This sequence joins TRBV7-2 and TRBJ2-5, with 10 bases identical to TRBD1. This CDR3 has 15 residues. Germline values: CDR1 SGHTA, CDR2 FQGNSA. V lost 2 bases and J lost 5; bases outside the gene matches: 5. The CDR3: CASSLRWDRGETQYF. The CDR3 DNA reads as TGTGCCAGCAGCTTAAGATGGGACAGGGGCGAGACCCAGTACTTC. The full variable domain, in which reference TRBV7-2 and TRBJ2-5 provide the parts outside the CDR3, is GAGVSQSPSNKVTEKGKDVELRCDPISGHTALYWYRQSLGQGLEFLIYFQGNSAPDKSGLPSDRFSAERTGGSVSTLTIQRTQQEDSAVYLCASSLRWDRGETQYFGPGTRLLVL.

This chain connects TRBV5-1 to TRBJ2-1, with TRBD1 matching over 7 bases. V lost 7 bases and J lost 4; bases outside the gene matches: 11. The CDR3 has 15 residues. CDR1 and CDR2 (germline): SGHRS, YFSETQ. CDR3: CASCQGTAVYNEQFF. The CDR3 bases are TGCGCCAGCTGTCAGGGGACAGCCGTTTACAATGAGCAGTTCTTC.

This chain connects TRBV18 to TRBJ2-7; 9 nucleotides line up with TRBD1. CDR3 length: 15 residues. CDR1 and CDR2 (germline): KGHSH, LQKENI. Germline trimming cut 5 bases from V and 0 bases from J; bases unmatched to any gene: 5. The DNA for the CDR3 is TGTGCCAGCTCAGATCCGGGACAGGGCTCCTACGAGCAGTACTTC. Protein sequence: CASSDPGQGSYEQYF.

The chain carries TRBV5-1 and TRBJ2-7, with 10 bases aligning to TRBD1. CDR3 length: 15 amino acids. V shed 4 bases, J shed 2 bases, and the junction held 6 bases outside the gene matches. In germline, CDR1 is SGHRS, CDR2 YFSETQ. DNA of the CDR3: TGCGCCAGCAGCCCGGGACAGGGGACGACCTACGAGCAGTACTTC. Its protein is CASSPGQGTTYEQYF.

The V gene is TRBV18, the J gene TRBJ1-5; D possibly corresponds to TRBD1 (6 bases). This CDR3 has 14 residues. Looked up from germline, CDR1 is KGHSH and CDR2 is LQKENI. V lost 4 bases and J lost 6, with 13 bases in between. The CDR3, as DNA: TGTGCCAGCTCACTTTCCAGGGGTAGTCAGCCCCAGCATTTT. Amino acid sequence: CASSLSRGSQPQHF.

V is TRBV5-1 and J is TRBJ1-2; perhaps TRBD1 as D (5 bases). CDR3 length: 14 residues. Between the trimmed V and J ends, which lost 3 bases and 2 bases, there was a span of 11 bases. Germline-derived CDR1 and CDR2 are SGHRS and YFSETQ. The CDR3 loop reads CASSSAGGNYGYTF. DNA for the CDR3: TGCGCCAGCAGCTCGGCGGGGGGGAACTATGGCTACACCTTC. Full variable domain (remainder filled in from reference TRBV5-1 and TRBJ1-2): KAGVTQTPRYLIKTRGQQVTLSCSPISGHRSVSWYQQTPGQGLQFLFEYFSETQRNKGNFPGRFSGRQFSNSRSEMNVSTLELGDSALYLCASSSAGGNYGYTFGSGTRLTVV.

The chain carries TRBV9 and TRBJ1-1; D remains unclear. V lost 0 bases to trimming and J lost 1 base, with 7 bases between them. CDR1 and CDR2 (germline): SGDLS, YYNGEE. This CDR3 has 14 amino acids. CDR3 DNA: TGTGCCAGCAGCGTAGGGCGGTCGAACACTGAAGCTTTCTTT. Protein product: CASSVGRSNTEAFF.

The chain couples TRBV3-1 (or the pseudogene TRBV3-2) to TRBJ2-7, with TRBD1 identical over 11 bases. The CDR3 extends over 16 amino acids. The V segment lost 4 bases and the J segment 6 bases; nucleotides outside the gene matches: 11. Germline values: CDR1 LGHDT, CDR2 YNNKEL (reference sequence). The CDR3 is CASSPSRDRGWGEQYF. The CDR3 nucleotides read TGTGCCAGCAGCCCATCCCGGGACAGGGGGTGGGGCGAGCAGTACTTC.

The J gene is TRBJ2-3, the V gene TRBV28, with TRBD1 identical over 8 bases. Germline V gene data show CDR1 as MDHEN and CDR2 as SYDVKM. The CDR3 contains 15 residues. Trimming at V came to 4 bases and at J to 4 bases, leaving 7 bases not matched to a gene. The CDR3 loop reads CASSSAGQGADTQYF. In DNA, the CDR3 is TGTGCCAGCAGTTCCGCCGGACAGGGAGCAGATACGCAGTATTTT.

The rearrangement joins TRBV5-1 to TRBJ2-3, with D maybe TRBD1 (5 bases). There are 14 residues in the CDR3. The germline V and J ends were trimmed by 0 bases and 5 bases, with 10 bases remaining between them. Germline-derived CDR1 and CDR2 are SGHRS and YFSETQ. CDR3 in DNA: TGCGCCAGCAGCTTGGAAAGGGGAAGAGATACGCAGTATTTT. The encoded protein is CASSLERGRDTQYF.

This chain joins TRBV3-1 (or the pseudogene TRBV3-2) and TRBJ2-3, with D perhaps TRBD2 (6 bases). Germline V gives CDR1 LGHDT, CDR2 YNNKEL (reference sequence). The CDR3 loop spans 15 amino acids. V was pared by 4 bases and J by 3 bases, with 14 bases between. In DNA, the CDR3 is TGTGCCAGCAGCCTCGGTGGGGGAGGAACAGATACGCAGTATTTT. Protein sequence: CASSLGGGGTDTQYF.

The chain employs TRBV19 and TRBJ2-5, with TRBD1 identical over 7 bases. The CDR3 extends over 16 amino acids. With V trimmed by 1 base and J by 5 bases, 10 bases remained unmatched. CDR1 is LNHDA and CDR2 is SQIVND in the germline V gene (reference sequence). Here the CDR3 reads CASSIGGQGVMETQYF. DNA of the CDR3: TGTGCCAGTAGTATAGGGGGTCAGGGGGTTATGGAGACCCAGTACTTC.

J is TRBJ2-3 and V is TRBV5-4; 7 bases agree with TRBD2. This CDR3 contains 14 residues. The ends lost 4 bases at V and 3 bases at J; junction bases unmatched: 5. The germline CDR1 and CDR2 sequences are SGHNT and YYREEE (reference sequence). CDR3 nucleotide sequence: TGTGCCAGCAGCGTGGGCGGGAGTACAGATACGCAGTATTTT. Its protein product is CASSVGGSTDTQYF.

The CDR3 DNA reads as TGTGCCAGCAGCTTGGTCCTCGGGGGAATGAATAATGAGCAGTTCTTC. Residues: CASSLVLGGMNNEQFF. The chain employs TRBV5-6 and TRBJ2-1; tentatively, D is TRBD2 (6 bases). The CDR3 is made up of 16 amino acids. The germline V and J ends were trimmed by 0 bases and 7 bases, with 17 bases remaining between them. Per the germline V gene, CDR1 is SGHDT and CDR2 is YYEEEE.

The chain carries TRBV5-1 and TRBJ2-7; 12 bases match TRBD2. Germline V CDR1 and CDR2: SGHRS, YFSETQ. The CDR3 is 16 residues long. V lost 1 base and J lost 6; bases outside the gene matches: 8. The CDR3 sequence: CASSLWTSGTFGEQYF. In DNA form, the CDR3 reads TGCGCCAGCAGCTTGTGGACTAGCGGGACTTTCGGCGAGCAGTACTTC.

This chain uses TRBV7-6 with TRBJ2-7; D is possibly TRBD2 (5 bases). In germline, CDR1 is SGHVS, CDR2 FNYEAQ. Deletions cut 4 bases from V and 6 bases from J, with 19 bases between. The CDR3 extends over 15 amino acids. CDR3 nucleotides: TGTGCCAGCAGCTCGTACGAGGGTTGGAGGAGCGAGCAGTACTTC. Translating gives CASSSYEGWRSEQYF. Complete variable domain (other parts from reference TRBV7-6 and TRBJ2-7): GAGVSQSPRYKVTKRGQDVALRCDPISGHVSLYWYRQALGQGPEFLTYFNYEAQQDKSGLPNDRFSAERPEGSISTLTIQRTEQRDSAMYRCASSSYEGWRSEQYFGPGTRLTVT.

The J gene is TRBJ1-2, the V gene TRBV6-5; possibly TRBD1 for D (5 bases). V was cut by 6 bases and J by 4 bases, with 18 bases left in between. Germline-derived CDR1 and CDR2 are MNHEY and SVGAGI. This CDR3 region has 15 residues. CDR3 coding DNA: TGTGCCAGCAGCAAAATGAATGGGGCGGTCTATGGCTACACCTTC. Protein product: CASSKMNGAVYGYTF.